What follows are 21 T cell receptor beta chains derived from one specimen sequenced in a study of radiotherapy plus CTLA-4 blockade in lung cancer. The method was immunoSEQ multiplex PCR; TCRdb's version includes in-frame clones alone and lacks a portion of them. The table has about 55,000 clones, about 80% seen once. The material sequenced was peripheral blood, taken from a patient treated with radiotherapy plus ipilimumab. These TCRs come from a human donor with non-small cell lung cancer whose response to radiotherapy plus ipilimumab could not be evaluated.

The chain carries TRBV6-5 and TRBJ2-1, with D perhaps TRBD2 (5 bases). The CDR3 spans 14 residues. Germline V CDR1 and CDR2: MNHEY, SVGAGI. V was clipped by 5 bases and J by 9 bases, with 17 bases between them. The CDR3 DNA reads TGTGCCAGCAGTCTCCGACCCCTCGAGGGTGAGCAGTTCTTC. Translated, it gives CASSLRPLEGEQFF.

The gene calls are TRBV2 and TRBJ1-1; D remains ambiguous. Germline assignment: CDR1 SNHLY and CDR2 FYNNEI. With 7 bases removed from V and 8 bases from J, the gap between germline ends came to 11 bases. This CDR3 contains 11 residues. CDR3 bases: TGTGCCAGCACCCGCGAATTAGAAGCTTTCTTT. This codes for CASTRELEAFF.

This rearrangement joins TRBV2 to TRBJ2-7; D may be TRBD1 (6 bases). V shed 2 bases and J shed 0 bases, with 20 bases lying between them. The germline V gene encodes CDR1 SNHLY and CDR2 FYNNEI. The CDR3 runs to 18 residues. CDR3 DNA sequence: TGTGCCAGCAGTGAACACGCCCCGGGACATCCTATCTCCTACGAGCAGTACTTC. Translating gives CASSEHAPGHPISYEQYF.

The table lists this clone with a count of one. The chain recombines TRBV10-2 with TRBJ2-5; possibly TRBD2 for D (5 bases). The CDR3 runs 12 residues. Germline V gives CDR1 WSHSY, CDR2 SAAADI. V lost 5 bases and J 5 bases, leaving 9 bases between the germline ends. The CDR3 protein is CASSRTRETQYF. For the CDR3, the DNA is TGCGCCAGCAGTCGTACTAGGGAGACCCAGTACTTC.

The rearrangement links TRBV4-1 to TRBJ2-3; perhaps TRBD2 as D (6 bases). Germline-derived CDR1 and CDR2 are MGHRA and YSYEKL. The CDR3 has 16 amino acids. V lost 1 base to trimming and J lost 6 bases, with 17 bases between them. The CDR3 nucleotides are TGCGCCAGCAGCCAAGGACCCACGGGGGTTCGGGATACGCAGTATTTT. Its protein is CASSQGPTGVRDTQYF.

CDR3 DNA sequence: TGTGCCAGCAGCCCCGGACAGGGGGCGATTTACGAGCAGTACTTC. This sequence encodes CASSPGQGAIYEQYF. The chain couples TRBV5-4 to TRBJ2-7; 11 bases match TRBD1. The germline gives CDR1 SGHNT, CDR2 YYREEE (reference sequence). V gave up 4 bases and J gave up 4 bases; unmatched junction bases: 7. The CDR3 runs to 15 residues.

This clone was recorded a few times. At the DNA level, this CDR3 is encoded by other sequences in the same sample as well. This CDR3 is CASSGLMNTEAFF. The CDR3 DNA reads as TGTGCCAGCAGCGGCCTCATGAACACTGAAGCTTTCTTT. V gene TRBV7-2 combines with J gene TRBJ1-1; D is unclear. V was cut by 5 bases and J by 0 bases, with 7 bases left in between. This CDR3 contains 13 residues. Germline V lookup: CDR1 SGHTA, CDR2 FQGNSA. The whole variable domain, remainder taken from reference TRBV7-2 and TRBJ1-1, is GAGVSQSPSNKVTEKGKDVELRCDPISGHTALYWYRQSLGQGLEFLIYFQGNSAPDKSGLPSDRFSAERTGGSVSTLTIQRTQQEDSAVYLCASSGLMNTEAFFGQGTRLTVV.

The rearrangement uses TRBV2 and TRBJ1-5, with a tentative D call TRBD1 (5 bases). Germline CDR1 SNHLY, CDR2 FYNNEI. The CDR3 contains 16 residues. V was cut by 10 bases and J by 0 bases, with 19 bases left in between. The CDR3 bases are TGTGCCACCAGGGAGGGCATCGGGTATAGCAATCAGCCCCAGCATTTT. Translation gives CATREGIGYSNQPQHF. Full variable domain (outside the CDR3, taken from reference TRBV2 and TRBJ1-5): EPEVTQTPSHQVTQMGQEVILRCVPISNHLYFYWYRQILGQKVEFLVSFYNNEISEKSEIFDDQFSVERPDGSNFTLKIRSTKLEDSAMYFCATREGIGYSNQPQHFGDGTRLSIL.

V gene TRBV5-1 combines with J gene TRBJ2-5; TRBD2 agrees at 7 bases. V trimming: 3 bases; J trimming: 5 bases; junction bases outside the gene matches: 10. The CDR3 loop spans 15 amino acids. Germline CDR1 and CDR2: SGHRS and YFSETQ. The CDR3 nucleotides are TGCGCCAGCAGCTACAATACCCGACTAGCTGAGACCCAGTACTTC. It is translated as CASSYNTRLAETQYF.

The genes are TRBV4-1 and TRBJ2-6; 8 nucleotides line up with TRBD1. In germline, CDR1 is MGHRA, CDR2 YSYEKL. CDR3 length: 13 amino acids. Unmatched junction bases numbered 8, after V lost 4 bases and J lost 15 bases. CDR3 residues: CASSRGQELGLTF. The CDR3 DNA reads as TGCGCCAGCAGCCGGGGACAGGAGCTAGGCCTGACTTTC.

The chain employs TRBV5-1 and TRBJ1-1, with 7 bases fitting TRBD1. There are 14 residues in the CDR3. Germline CDR1 reads SGHRS; CDR2 reads YFSETQ. J lost 5 bases, V lost 0 bases, and 4 bases had no gene match. The CDR3 nucleotides are TGCGCCAGCAGCTTGGTGGCAGGGGGGACTGAAGCTTTCTTT. Translation gives CASSLVAGGTEAFF.

The gene calls are TRBV28 and TRBJ2-1; 9 nucleotides agree with TRBD2. The CDR3 has 15 residues. Unmatched junction bases numbered 4, after V lost 6 bases and J lost 1 base. CDR1 MDHEN and CDR2 SYDVKM come from the germline V gene. The CDR3 nucleotides are TGTGCCAGCAGCTTAGCGGGAGAGTCCTACAATGAGCAGTTCTTC. As protein: CASSLAGESYNEQFF.

V and J are TRBV18 and TRBJ2-2; no reliable D call. The CDR3 contains 15 residues. Germline loops: CDR1 KGHSH, CDR2 LQKENI. The ends were cut back, 3 bases at V and 3 bases at J, with 11 bases in the middle. CDR3 bases: TGTGCCAGCTCACCCTCCCTGAGCGACACCGGGGAGCTGTTTTTT. It translates to CASSPSLSDTGELFF.

This clone was observed once. The V gene is TRBV5-4, the J gene TRBJ1-2, with 8 bases that match TRBD1. The CDR3 consists of 15 residues. Trimming took 0 bases from V and 2 from J; bases not matched to a gene: 3. Germline values: CDR1 SGHNT, CDR2 YYREEE (reference sequence). For the CDR3, the DNA is TGTGCCAGCAGCTTGGCCAGGGGGCGAAACTATGGCTACACCTTC. This encodes CASSLARGRNYGYTF.

The chain carries TRBV9 and TRBJ1-5; 7 bases line up with TRBD1. The CDR3 totals 15 residues. In germline, CDR1 is SGDLS, CDR2 YYNGEE. Trimming cost V 3 bases and J 0 bases; bases outside gene matches: 3. The CDR3 bases are TGTGCCAGCAGCGAACAGGGGTATAGCAATCAGCCCCAGCATTTT. It is translated as CASSEQGYSNQPQHF.

This clone showed up just once. The chain recombines TRBV11-2 with TRBJ2-3; 8 bases are a match to TRBD1. V gave up 2 bases and J gave up 3 bases; unmatched junction bases: 4. The CDR3 consists of 15 residues. Germline V gives CDR1 SGHAT, CDR2 FQNNGV. CDR3 region: CASSLQGAMTDTQYF. Here the CDR3 DNA reads TGTGCCAGCAGCTTACAGGGGGCGATGACAGATACGCAGTATTTT.

This clone appeared a single time. The rearrangement joins TRBV15 to TRBJ2-7; 12 positions match TRBD2. Germline CDR1 LNHNV, CDR2 YYDKDF (reference sequence). The ends lost 4 bases at V and 4 bases at J; junction bases unmatched: 5. CDR3 size: 15 residues. The CDR3 spells CATSKASGGVYEQYF. The CDR3 DNA follows: TGTGCCACCAGCAAGGCTAGCGGGGGGGTATACGAGCAGTACTTC.

This clone was detected a few times. This chain connects TRBV7-8 to TRBJ1-2; 10 nucleotides match TRBD1. CDR3 length equals 14 residues. The V segment lost 5 bases and the J segment 4 bases; nucleotides outside the gene matches: 4. Per germline, CDR1 SGHVS and CDR2 FQNEAQ. The CDR3 here is CASSARTGGYGYTF. The CDR3 DNA reads TGTGCCAGCAGCGCCCGGACAGGGGGCTATGGCTACACCTTC.

The chain employs TRBV28 and TRBJ1-5; TRBD1 aligns across 7 bases. V trimming: 3 bases; J trimming: 2 bases; junction bases outside the gene matches: 7. The CDR3 has 16 residues. Per germline, CDR1 MDHEN and CDR2 SYDVKM. The CDR3 coding sequence is TGTGCCAGCAGTTTCCGACAGGGAGGAGGCAATCAGCCCCAGCATTTT. Translating gives CASSFRQGGGNQPQHF.

This CDR3 is CASRSRDRGEKLFF. The DNA of the CDR3 is TGTGCCAGCAGGAGCCGGGACAGGGGTGAAAAACTGTTTTTT. The rearrangement links TRBV6-1 to TRBJ1-4; 10 bases map to TRBD1. The CDR3 totals 14 residues. Germline CDR1 is MNHNS and CDR2 is SASEGT. V trimming: 6 bases; J trimming: 7 bases; junction bases outside the gene matches: 5.

The sample holds one count of this clone. This chain joins TRBV19 and TRBJ1-2, with D unresolved. This CDR3 region has 16 residues. V lost 4 bases, J lost 0 bases, and 15 bases lay in between. Germline values: CDR1 LNHDA, CDR2 SQIVND (reference sequence). The CDR3 bases are TGTGCCAGTAGTAGGATGGGTGGACTATCTAACTATGGCTACACCTTC. As protein: CASSRMGGLSNYGYTF. Supplemented by reference TRBV19 and TRBJ1-2, the full variable domain reads DGGITQSPKYLFRKEGQNVTLSCEQNLNHDAMYWYRQDPGQGLRLIYYSQIVNDFQKGDIAEGYSVSREKKESFPLTVTSAQKNPTAFYLCASSRMGGLSNYGYTFGSGTRLTVV.